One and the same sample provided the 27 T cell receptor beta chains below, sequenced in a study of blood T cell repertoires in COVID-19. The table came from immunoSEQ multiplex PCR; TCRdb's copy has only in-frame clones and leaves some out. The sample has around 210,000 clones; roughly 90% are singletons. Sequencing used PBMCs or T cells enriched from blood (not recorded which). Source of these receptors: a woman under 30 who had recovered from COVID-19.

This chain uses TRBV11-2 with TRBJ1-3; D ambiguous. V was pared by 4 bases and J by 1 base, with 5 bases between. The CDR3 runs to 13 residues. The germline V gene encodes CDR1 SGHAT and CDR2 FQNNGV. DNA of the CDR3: TGTGCCAGCAGCTCCCCGTCTGGAAACACCATATATTTT. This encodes CASSSPSGNTIYF.

The DNA for the CDR3 is TGTGCCAGCTCACCGAAACAGGGTATCTCTGGGGCCAACGTCCTGACTTTC. Encoded protein: CASSPKQGISGANVLTF. The V and J genes are TRBV18 and TRBJ2-6, with TRBD1 as a possible D gene (6 bases). Trimming took 3 bases from V and 0 from J, leaving 12 bases between them. The CDR3 contains 17 residues. Looked up from germline, CDR1 is KGHSH and CDR2 is LQKENI. Full variable domain (remainder filled in from reference TRBV18 and TRBJ2-6): NAGVMQNPRHLVRRRGQEARLRCSPMKGHSHVYWYRQLPEEGLKFMVYLQKENIIDESGMPKERFSAEFPKEGPSILRIQQVVRGDSAAYFCASSPKQGISGANVLTFGAGSRLTVL.

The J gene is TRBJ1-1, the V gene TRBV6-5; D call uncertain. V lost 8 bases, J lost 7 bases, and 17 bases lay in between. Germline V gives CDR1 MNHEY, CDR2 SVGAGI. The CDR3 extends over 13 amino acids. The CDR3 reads CASATRETYEAFF. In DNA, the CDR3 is TGTGCCAGCGCTACCCGGGAGACGTATGAAGCTTTCTTT.

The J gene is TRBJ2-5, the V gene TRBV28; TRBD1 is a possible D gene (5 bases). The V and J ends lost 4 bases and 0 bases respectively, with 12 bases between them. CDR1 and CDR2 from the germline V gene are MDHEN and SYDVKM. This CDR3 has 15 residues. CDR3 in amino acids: CASSSSDSYQETQYF. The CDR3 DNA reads TGTGCCAGCAGTTCTTCCGACAGTTACCAAGAGACCCAGTACTTC.

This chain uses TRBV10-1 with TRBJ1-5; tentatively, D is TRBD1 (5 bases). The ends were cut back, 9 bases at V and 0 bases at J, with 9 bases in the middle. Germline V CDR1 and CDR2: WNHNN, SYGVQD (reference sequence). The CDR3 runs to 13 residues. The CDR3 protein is CASRGYSNQPQHF. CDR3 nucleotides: TGCGCCAGTCGGGGGTATAGCAATCAGCCCCAGCATTTT.

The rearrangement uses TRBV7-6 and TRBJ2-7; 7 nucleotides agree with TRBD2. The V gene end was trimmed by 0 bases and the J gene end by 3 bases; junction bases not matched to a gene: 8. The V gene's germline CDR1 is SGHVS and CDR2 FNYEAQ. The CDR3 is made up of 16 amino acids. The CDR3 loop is CASSLAGQGGFYEQYF. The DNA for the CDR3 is TGTGCCAGCAGCTTAGCGGGGCAGGGAGGGTTCTACGAGCAGTACTTC. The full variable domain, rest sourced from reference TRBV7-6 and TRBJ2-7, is GAGVSQSPRYKVTKRGQDVALRCDPISGHVSLYWYRQALGQGPEFLTYFNYEAQQDKSGLPNDRFSAERPEGSISTLTIQRTEQRDSAMYRCASSLAGQGGFYEQYFGPGTRLTVT.

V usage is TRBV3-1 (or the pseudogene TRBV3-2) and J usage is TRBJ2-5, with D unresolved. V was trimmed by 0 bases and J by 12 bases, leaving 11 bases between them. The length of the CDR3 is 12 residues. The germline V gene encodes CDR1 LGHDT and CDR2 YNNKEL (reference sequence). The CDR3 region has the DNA TGTGCCAGCAGCCAAGAGGGCCGCGCTAAGTACTTC. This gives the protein CASSQEGRAKYF.

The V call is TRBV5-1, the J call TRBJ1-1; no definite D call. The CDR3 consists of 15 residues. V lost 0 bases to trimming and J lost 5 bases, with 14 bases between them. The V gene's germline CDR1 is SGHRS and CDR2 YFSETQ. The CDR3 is CASSLGGLLGTEAFF. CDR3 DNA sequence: TGCGCCAGCAGCTTGGGTGGGCTCCTGGGTACTGAAGCTTTCTTT.

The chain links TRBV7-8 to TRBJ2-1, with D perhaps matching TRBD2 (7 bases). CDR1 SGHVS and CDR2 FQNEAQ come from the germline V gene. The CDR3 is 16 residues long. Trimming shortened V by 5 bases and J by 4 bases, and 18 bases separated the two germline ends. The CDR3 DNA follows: TGTGCCAGCAGCCCCGGGCCGGGGGGCGGGTACAATGAGCAGTTCTTC. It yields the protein CASSPGPGGGYNEQFF.

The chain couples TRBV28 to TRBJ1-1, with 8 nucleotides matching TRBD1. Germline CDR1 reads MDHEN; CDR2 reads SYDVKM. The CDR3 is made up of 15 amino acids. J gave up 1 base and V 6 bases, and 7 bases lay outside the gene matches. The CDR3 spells CASSSPGTGNTEAFF. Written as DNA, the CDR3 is TGTGCCAGCAGCTCCCCCGGGACAGGGAACACTGAAGCTTTCTTT.

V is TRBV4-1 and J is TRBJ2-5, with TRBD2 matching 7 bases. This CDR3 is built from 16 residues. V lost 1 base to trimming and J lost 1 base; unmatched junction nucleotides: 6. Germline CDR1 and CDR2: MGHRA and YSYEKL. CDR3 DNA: TGCGCCAGCAGCCAAGTTGGCGGGGGACCCCAAGAGACCCAGTACTTC. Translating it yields CASSQVGGGPQETQYF.

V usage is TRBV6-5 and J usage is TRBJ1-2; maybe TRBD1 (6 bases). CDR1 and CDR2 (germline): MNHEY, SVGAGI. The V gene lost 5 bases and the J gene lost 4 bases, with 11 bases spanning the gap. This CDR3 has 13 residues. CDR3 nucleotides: TGTGCCAGCAGTACCGGACAGAGCTATGGCTACACCTTC. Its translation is CASSTGQSYGYTF.

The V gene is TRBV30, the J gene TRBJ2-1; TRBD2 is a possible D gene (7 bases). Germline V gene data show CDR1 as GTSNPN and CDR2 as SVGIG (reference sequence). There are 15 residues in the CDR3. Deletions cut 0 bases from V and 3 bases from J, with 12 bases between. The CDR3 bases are TGTGCCTGGAGTGTAGGGGGGGGCCTCTACAATGAGCAGTTCTTC. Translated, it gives CAWSVGGGLYNEQFF.

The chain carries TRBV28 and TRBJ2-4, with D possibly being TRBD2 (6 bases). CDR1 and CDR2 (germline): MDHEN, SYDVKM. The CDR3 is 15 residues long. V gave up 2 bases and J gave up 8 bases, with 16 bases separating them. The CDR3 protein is CASSLTGSGSDIQYF. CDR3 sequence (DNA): TGTGCCAGCAGTTTAACGGGTAGCGGTTCCGACATTCAGTACTTC.

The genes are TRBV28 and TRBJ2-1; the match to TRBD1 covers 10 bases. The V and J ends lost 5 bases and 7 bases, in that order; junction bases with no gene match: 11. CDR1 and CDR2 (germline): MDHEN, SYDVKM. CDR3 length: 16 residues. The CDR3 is CASSPGTGDKWNEQFF. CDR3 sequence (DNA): TGTGCCAGCAGTCCGGGGACAGGGGATAAGTGGAATGAGCAGTTCTTC. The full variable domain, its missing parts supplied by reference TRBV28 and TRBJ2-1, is DVKVTQSSRYLVKRTGEKVFLECVQDMDHENMFWYRQDPGLGLRLIYFSYDVKMKEKGDIPEGYSVSREKKERFSLILESASTNQTSMYLCASSPGTGDKWNEQFFGPGTRLTVL.

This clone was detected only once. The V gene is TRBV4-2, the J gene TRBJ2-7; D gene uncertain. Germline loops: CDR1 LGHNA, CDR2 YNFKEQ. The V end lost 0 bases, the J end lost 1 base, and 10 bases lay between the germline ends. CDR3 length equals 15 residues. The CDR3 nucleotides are TGTGCCAGCAGCCAAGATTTGAGTACTTCCTACGAGCAGTACTTC. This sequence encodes CASSQDLSTSYEQYF.

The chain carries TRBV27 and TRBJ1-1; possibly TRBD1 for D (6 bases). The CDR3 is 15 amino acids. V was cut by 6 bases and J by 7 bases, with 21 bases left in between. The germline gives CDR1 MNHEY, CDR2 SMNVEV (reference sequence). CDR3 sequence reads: CASSPLPNTGREAFF. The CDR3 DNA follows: TGTGCCAGCAGCCCACTCCCCAATACAGGGCGTGAAGCTTTCTTT.

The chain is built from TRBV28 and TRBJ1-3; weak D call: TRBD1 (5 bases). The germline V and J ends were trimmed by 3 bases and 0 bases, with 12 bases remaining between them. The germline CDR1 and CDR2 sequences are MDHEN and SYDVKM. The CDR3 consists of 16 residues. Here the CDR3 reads CASSFRSRDSGNTIYF. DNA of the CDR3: TGTGCCAGCAGTTTTCGGAGCAGGGACTCTGGAAACACCATATATTTT.

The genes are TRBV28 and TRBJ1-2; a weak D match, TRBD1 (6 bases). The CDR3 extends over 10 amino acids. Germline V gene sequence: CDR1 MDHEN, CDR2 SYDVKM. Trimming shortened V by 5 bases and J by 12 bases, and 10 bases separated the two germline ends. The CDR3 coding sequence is TGTGCCAGCAGTAACAGGGTCCACACCTTC. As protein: CASSNRVHTF.

The CDR3 here is CASSLGLAADTQYF. CDR3 DNA sequence: TGTGCCAGCAGCTTAGGTCTAGCGGCCGATACGCAGTATTTT. The chain joins TRBV7-2 to TRBJ2-3; 7 bases match TRBD2. This CDR3 has 14 amino acids. V was clipped by 1 base and J by 6 bases; unmatched bases: 4. Germline CDR1 is SGHTA and CDR2 is FQGNSA.

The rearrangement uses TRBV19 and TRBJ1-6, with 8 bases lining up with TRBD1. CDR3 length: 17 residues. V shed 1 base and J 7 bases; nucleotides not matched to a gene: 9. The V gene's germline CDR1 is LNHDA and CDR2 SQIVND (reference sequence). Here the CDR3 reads CASSIGRTGIGNSPLHF. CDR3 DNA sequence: TGTGCCAGTAGTATAGGCCGGACAGGGATCGGCAATTCACCCCTCCACTTT.

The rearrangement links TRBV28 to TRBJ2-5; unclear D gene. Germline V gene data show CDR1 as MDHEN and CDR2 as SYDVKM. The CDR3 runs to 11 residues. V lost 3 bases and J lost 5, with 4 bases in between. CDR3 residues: CASSLSETQYF. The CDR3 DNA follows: TGTGCCAGCAGTTTGAGTGAGACCCAGTACTTC.

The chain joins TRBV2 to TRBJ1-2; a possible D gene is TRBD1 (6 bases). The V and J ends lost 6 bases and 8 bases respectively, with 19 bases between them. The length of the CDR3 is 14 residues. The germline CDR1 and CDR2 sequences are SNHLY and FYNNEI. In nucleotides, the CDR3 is TGTGCCAGCAGCGACCGGGACATTATGCGAGGCTACACCTTC. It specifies CASSDRDIMRGYTF. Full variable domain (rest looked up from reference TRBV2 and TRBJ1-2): EPEVTQTPSHQVTQMGQEVILRCVPISNHLYFYWYRQILGQKVEFLVSFYNNEISEKSEIFDDQFSVERPDGSNFTLKIRSTKLEDSAMYFCASSDRDIMRGYTFGSGTRLTVV.

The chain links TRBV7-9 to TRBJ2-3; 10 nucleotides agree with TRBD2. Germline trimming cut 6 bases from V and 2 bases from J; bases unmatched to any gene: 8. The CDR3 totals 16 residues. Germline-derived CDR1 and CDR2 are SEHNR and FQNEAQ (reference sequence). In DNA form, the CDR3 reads TGTGCCAGCAGAAGTTTAGCGGGGGGAAACACAGATACGCAGTATTTT. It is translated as CASRSLAGGNTDTQYF.

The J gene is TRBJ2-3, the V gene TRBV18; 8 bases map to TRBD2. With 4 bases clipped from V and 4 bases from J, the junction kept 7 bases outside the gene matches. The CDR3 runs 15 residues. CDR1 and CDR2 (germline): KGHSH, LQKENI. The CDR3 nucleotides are TGTGCCAGCTCACGGGGGACTAGGCGACCAGATACGCAGTATTTT. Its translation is CASSRGTRRPDTQYF.

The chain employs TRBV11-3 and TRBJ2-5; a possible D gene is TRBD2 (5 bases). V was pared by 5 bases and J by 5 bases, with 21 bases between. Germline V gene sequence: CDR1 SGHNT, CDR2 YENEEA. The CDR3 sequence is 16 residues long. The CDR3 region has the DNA TGTGCCAGCAGCCAAGAAGGGTCAGGAAGCGGCGAGACCCAGTACTTC. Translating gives CASSQEGSGSGETQYF.

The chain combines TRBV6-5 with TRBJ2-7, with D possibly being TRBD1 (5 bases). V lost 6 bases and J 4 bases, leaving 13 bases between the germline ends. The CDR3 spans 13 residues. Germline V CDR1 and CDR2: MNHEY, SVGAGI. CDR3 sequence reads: CASSPGNLYEQYF. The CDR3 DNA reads TGTGCCAGCAGCCCAGGGAACCTTTACGAGCAGTACTTC.